This T cell receptor beta chain emerged from a study of shared clonotypes between healthy human individuals (dated by TCRdb to 2019 to 2021). Looking at the study overall: The cohort comprised two women and a few men aged 18 to 49 years. To estimate repertoire size and how much clonotypes are shared between individuals, the study performed deep sequencing of blood TCR repertoires from roughly five healthy adults. Libraries were prepared and TCR repertoires were sequenced by different laboratories using diverse techniques, in order to increase sequencing depth and limit assay-specific biases. Per donor, leukapheresis produced somewhere between about 0.8 and 9 billion PBMCs. For each donor, CD4 naive and CD4 memory were each run on three plates, CD8 naive on two plates, and CD8 memory on one plate. General study outcomes and caveats: Estimated clonotype richness was generally larger for naive than for memory subsets. Compared with non-shared clonotypes, the clonotypes found in all four sorted-subset donors had higher generation probabilities. Because the study included a small number of donors, the genetic and exposure-history diversity represented was limited. Sampling was restricted to blood, and TCR repertoires in tissues likely differ from the TCR repertoires found in blood. Pairwise subsampling led to the expectation that sequencing depth would affect the degree of clonotype sharing among donors. Sharing across several donors was observed for around 5% of naive CD4, under 4% of naive CD8, about 2.3% of memory CD4, and around 0.42% of memory CD8 clonotypes. Even with the large sequencing depth, rarefaction of the sorted-subset datasets indicated that sequencing was incomplete.

Using the deep immunoSEQ assay, TCR CDR3 regions were amplified from genomic DNA by multiplex PCR. Extracted genomic DNA from each cell subset was distributed evenly across all wells of several immunoSEQ 96-well plates, and each plate was treated as a replicate. For sorted subsets, each replicate PCR was loaded with about 0.2 ug genomic DNA, equivalent to about 30,000 T cell genomes. Purified libraries were measured with a Qubit 3.0 fluorometer, size-checked on a Bioanalyzer 2100, and measured again with the KAPA Library Quantification kit. Every immunoSEQ 96-well plate was sequenced on a dedicated single-read 150-cycle Illumina NextSeq 550 flow cell. The study's processing was this. The immunoSEQ output contained only junctional sequences without quality scores, so filtering could not match that applied to full-length reads. Sequences were annotated with PyIR, a Python wrapper for IgBLAST v1.9, and V/J genes and CDR3 were assigned using IMGT germline references. Reads were filtered out if the reads had weak V/J assignments (E-value above 1e-6), no CDR3, stop codons, out-of-frame junctions, or ambiguous translated residues. A V3J clonotype was defined by an identical inferred V gene, J gene, and CDR3 amino acid sequence. To compute the percentage overlap between repertoires, the number of shared unique clonotypes was divided by the size of the smaller repertoire. RTK rarefaction, the Chao1 estimator, and Recon v2.1 estimates of unobserved clonotypes were used to assess repertoire richness. Generation probabilities were computed with OLGA for all TCRbeta clonotypes obtained by the gDNA method from four donors. Sourced from immuneACCESS, this table was stored by TCRdb with only in-frame sequences that have V and J called. A share of the clones is absent; for the studies checked, an unresolved V gene accounts for under half, and the remainder has no known explanation. The V and J calls and the clone size are those of that table, but D and trimming were determined from the DNA. Present in this sample are around 2.5 million clones, more than 85% of which were seen just once. The ten largest clones take up 0.36% of the sample.

Donors were healthy HIV-negative adults with no recently reported acute infections or vaccinations. All donors were Caucasian adults living in Nashville, Tennessee, USA. CD4+ T cells were enriched by magnetic negative selection, after which naive cells were positively selected on CD45RA and the negative fraction was taken as the memory subset. Blood was collected by leukapheresis, and PBMCs were isolated by Ficoll-Histopaque density gradient centrifugation and then cryopreserved in liquid nitrogen vapor phase. Purity and quantity of every magnetically sorted T cell population were checked by analytical flow cytometry. Genomic DNA was isolated from each sorted fraction and quantified by UV absorbance on a Nanodrop 2000c. The CDR1 and CDR2 encoded by the germline V gene (reference sequence) are SEHNR and FQNEAQ. The CDR3, cysteine through phenylalanine, is 16 amino acids long. Only the CDR3 portion is preserved as DNA: 48 bases, with reading frame beginning at the first base. V ends up 0 bases short and J 2 bases short, with an unmatched junction base count of 4.

With regard to this clone: Its antigen specificity is not known. Base qualities are not at hand, and no much larger clone is one base apart.

Recombination linked TRBV7-9 to TRBJ2-7, with 10 bases matching TRBD1. The specimen sequenced was naive CD4+ T cells from PBMCs. The sample's cell subset or site label is to be understood as: CD45RA+ positively selected. This clonotype was obtained from a man between 18 and 35 years old in good health. Some clones in this sample may be carry-over from other donors' samples. The sequence in DNA is TGTGCCAGCAGCTTAGCACCGGACAGGGGGGCCTACGAGCAGTACTTC. This translates into CASSLAPDRGAYEQYF.